The T cell receptor beta chain under discussion was sequenced for a study of T cells in Graves' hyperthyroidism and ophthalmopathy. The length of the CDR3 is 16 residues. V lost 4 bases to trimming and J lost 5 bases, with 17 bases between them. Germline CDR1 and CDR2: SGHTA and FQGNSA. Amplification targeted TCR beta CDR3 regions from RNA transcripts. When the TCR CDR3 underwent first-round RT-PCR, the HTBI primer set was used. TCRdb ran MiXCR on the multiplex PCR reads and lists one entry per CDR3 protein. The data hold 89,000 or so distinct CDR3 sequences, with 35% to 50% observed a single time. The V and J genes are TRBV7-2 and TRBJ1-4; D gene uncertain. The sample consisted of peripheral blood or thyroid tissue (not recorded which). This TCR derives from a woman in her twenties or thirties with Graves' hyperthyroidism. The CDR3 DNA follows: TGTGCCAGCAGCTACCGACGCAGGTCCGGGAATGAAAAACTGTTTTTT. The encoded protein is CASSYRRRSGNEKLFF.